This T cell receptor (beta chain) was sequenced during a study of monozygotic twins with inflammatory bowel disease. Regarding the study as a whole: Using the inverse Simpson index, IBD patients had lower TCRbeta diversity than healthy co-twins.

CDR3 size: 14 residues. The germline CDR1 and CDR2 sequences are SQVTM and ANQGSEA. As regards this clonotype: What it recognizes is unknown.

Each sample had eight separate cDNA synthesis reactions. TCRdb reanalyzed the 5' RACE reads, giving one entry per CDR3 protein sequence and no DNA. This sample contains more than 85,000 distinct CDR3 sequences. For every donor, one blood sample of 2 to 2.5 ml was drawn. Sequencing used blood. This clonotype originated in a human donor with ulcerative colitis or Crohn's disease, or a healthy co-twin of an affected twin (not recorded which). The chain joins TRBV29-1 to TRBJ2-1; TCRdb reports TRBD2, a call that lacks DNA to check it against. The chain's CDR3 is CSVERSGTENEQFF.